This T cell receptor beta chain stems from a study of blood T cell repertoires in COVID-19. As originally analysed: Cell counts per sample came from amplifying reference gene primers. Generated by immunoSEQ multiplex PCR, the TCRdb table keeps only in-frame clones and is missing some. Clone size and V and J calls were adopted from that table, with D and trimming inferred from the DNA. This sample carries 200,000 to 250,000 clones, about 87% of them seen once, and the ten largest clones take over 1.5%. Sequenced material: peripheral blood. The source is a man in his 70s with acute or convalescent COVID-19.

This CDR3 reads CASSQALPGLAHEQYF. CDR3 sequence (DNA): TGTGCCAGCAGCCAAGCTCTCCCGGGACTAGCACACGAGCAGTACTTC. The chain links TRBV3-1 (or the pseudogene TRBV3-2) to TRBJ2-7, with 9 bases that match TRBD2. Germline V gene lookup returns CDR1 LGHDT and CDR2 YNNKEL (reference sequence). V was clipped by 1 base and J by 5 bases; unmatched bases: 9. The CDR3 runs to 16 residues.